One sample yielded the 23 T cell receptor beta chains listed below, sequenced in a study of blood T cell repertoires in COVID-19. Clones were read by immunoSEQ multiplex PCR, and TCRdb kept only the in-frame ones, dropping some. Of 200,000 to 250,000 clones listed, 70% to 85% were seen once; the top ten hold about 3.2%. The sequenced material came from PBMCs or T cells enriched from blood (not recorded which). The receptors originated from a woman aged 55 to 70 who had recovered from COVID-19.

On this clone: At the DNA level, this CDR3 is encoded by other sequences in the same sample as well. The rearrangement links TRBV6-5 to TRBJ1-2, with TRBD1 identical over 9 bases. The CDR3 is made up of 14 amino acids. The V gene end was trimmed by 6 bases and the J gene end by 7 bases; junction bases not matched to a gene: 9. CDR1 MNHEY and CDR2 SVGAGI come from the germline V gene. As DNA, the CDR3 is TGTGCCAGCAGCCAGAACAGGGGGCCGAGTGGCTACACCTTC. It translates to CASSQNRGPSGYTF.

The chain uses TRBV7-2 and TRBJ1-2, with TRBD1 matching over 9 bases. The CDR3 runs 15 residues. The J segment lost 4 bases and the V segment lost 2 bases, leaving 5 bases of the junction unmatched. Germline values: CDR1 SGHTA, CDR2 FQGNSA. CDR3 bases: TGTGCCAGCAGCTTAATGGGACAGGGTGCCTATGGCTACACCTTC. Translated, it gives CASSLMGQGAYGYTF.

This chain joins TRBV11-1 and TRBJ1-2, with 7 bases identical to TRBD1. V was clipped by 6 bases and J by 8 bases; unmatched bases: 9. The length of the CDR3 is 13 residues. Germline CDR1 is SGHAT and CDR2 is FQDESV (reference sequence). The CDR3 DNA follows: TGTGCCAGCAGTTTTGACAGGGTTGGAGGCTACACCTTC. Amino acids: CASSFDRVGGYTF.

The rearrangement joins TRBV24-1 to TRBJ1-1; weak D call: TRBD1 (5 bases). Germline CDR1 reads KGHDR; CDR2 reads SFDVKD. The length of the CDR3 is 18 residues. The germline V and J ends were trimmed by 4 bases and 0 bases, with 20 bases remaining between them. DNA of the CDR3: TGTGCCACCAGTGAACCGGGACTCTTAAGCGCGATGAACACTGAAGCTTTCTTT. Protein: CATSEPGLLSAMNTEAFF.

The rearrangement uses TRBV5-1 and TRBJ2-1; 7 nucleotides line up with TRBD2. Germline values: CDR1 SGHRS, CDR2 YFSETQ. This CDR3 is built from 17 residues. V lost 3 bases and J lost 0; bases outside the gene matches: 9. The CDR3 protein is CASSSPGGLSSYNEQFF. CDR3 DNA: TGCGCCAGCAGCTCTCCGGGAGGACTGAGCTCCTACAATGAGCAGTTCTTC.

The chain couples TRBV2 to TRBJ2-3; TRBD2 agrees at 11 bases. The CDR3 is 16 amino acids. Germline V gene data show CDR1 as SNHLY and CDR2 as FYNNEI. V was pared by 5 bases and J by 4 bases, with 8 bases of the junction left unmatched. The CDR3 is CASSFSGGAAADTQYF. The CDR3 DNA follows: TGTGCCAGCAGTTTTAGCGGGGGGGCTGCCGCAGATACGCAGTATTTT.

The rearrangement uses TRBV29-1 and TRBJ2-7; TRBD1 is a possible D gene (7 bases). CDR1 and CDR2 (germline): SQVTM, ANQGSEA. The V and J ends lost 6 bases and 3 bases respectively, with 18 bases between them. CDR3 length: 14 residues. The CDR3 nucleotides read TGCAGCGTCGAGAGGGGGCAGGGGGGCTACGAGCAGTACTTC. Residues: CSVERGQGGYEQYF.

This clone was seen just once. The chain couples TRBV29-1 to TRBJ1-5; 7 bases fit TRBD1. Germline assignment: CDR1 SQVTM and CDR2 ANQGSEA. This CDR3 region has 14 residues. Trimming removed 6 bases from V and 2 bases from J; junction bases left unmatched: 7. The CDR3 coding sequence is TGCAGCGTCTCAGAGGGGGCCCGCAATCAGCCCCAGCATTTT. The encoded protein is CSVSEGARNQPQHF.

This sequence joins TRBV7-7 and TRBJ1-3; D gene unclear. This CDR3 spans 13 amino acids. V lost 1 base and J 8 bases, leaving 9 bases between the germline ends. Germline V gene lookup returns CDR1 SSHAT and CDR2 FNYEAQ (reference sequence). The CDR3, as DNA: TGTGCCAGCAGCTTAGATCTCGAGCACACCATATATTTT. Protein: CASSLDLEHTIYF. The variable domain in full, completed from reference TRBV7-7 and TRBJ1-3, reads GAGVSQSPRYKVTKRGQDVTLRCDPISSHATLYWYQQALGQGPEFLTYFNYEAQPDKSGLPSDRFSAERPEGSISTLTIQRTEQRDSAMYRCASSLDLEHTIYFGEGSWLTVV.

The J gene is TRBJ1-6, the V gene TRBV18, with D possibly matching TRBD1 (5 bases). Germline V gene data show CDR1 as KGHSH and CDR2 as LQKENI. V shed 4 bases and J shed 5 bases, with 12 bases lying between them. The CDR3 spans 15 residues. The CDR3 here is CASSQLGLNNSPLHF. CDR3 nucleotides: TGTGCCAGCTCACAACTGGGACTGAATAATTCACCCCTCCACTTT.

The chain links TRBV14 to TRBJ1-1; 8 bases agree with TRBD1. Germline trimming cut 2 bases from V and 3 bases from J; bases unmatched to any gene: 11. The germline V gene encodes CDR1 SGHDN and CDR2 FVKESK. CDR3 length: 17 amino acids. The CDR3 nucleotides are TGTGCCAGCAGCCAACGGTTAGGACAGGGCTGGCACACTGAAGCTTTCTTT. This translates into CASSQRLGQGWHTEAFF.

The chain joins TRBV5-1 to TRBJ1-5; D is possibly TRBD1 (5 bases). V was shortened by 0 bases and J by 2 bases, with 12 bases between the two germline ends. The CDR3 contains 16 residues. Germline CDR1 reads SGHRS; CDR2 reads YFSETQ. The DNA of the CDR3 is TGCGCCAGCAGCTTGGTGGGGGGACTAGGCAATCAGCCCCAGCATTTT. This sequence encodes CASSLVGGLGNQPQHF.

The genes are TRBV4-2 and TRBJ2-4; 7 bases align to TRBD2. Germline-derived CDR1 and CDR2 are LGHNA and YNFKEQ. Trimming took 0 bases from V and 4 from J; bases not matched to a gene: 9. There are 17 residues in the CDR3. The CDR3 reads CASSQDGGRGRKNIQYF. CDR3 nucleotides: TGTGCCAGCAGCCAAGACGGCGGGCGGGGGAGAAAAAACATTCAGTACTTC.

This clone was counted a single time. V usage is TRBV7-2 and J usage is TRBJ2-3; 9 bases align to TRBD2. CDR3 size: 18 residues. J lost 6 bases, V lost 2 bases, and 15 bases had no gene match. The germline V gene encodes CDR1 SGHTA and CDR2 FQGNSA. Here the CDR3 reads CASSLSPVGSGGSDTQYF. The CDR3 region has the DNA TGTGCCAGCAGCTTATCCCCCGTAGGTAGCGGGGGATCCGATACGCAGTATTTT. The variable domain in full, with the rest retrieved from reference TRBV7-2 and TRBJ2-3, is GAGVSQSPSNKVTEKGKDVELRCDPISGHTALYWYRQSLGQGLEFLIYFQGNSAPDKSGLPSDRFSAERTGGSVSTLTIQRTQQEDSAVYLCASSLSPVGSGGSDTQYFGPGTRLTVL.

The J gene is TRBJ1-3, the V gene TRBV20-1, with a tentative D call TRBD1 (5 bases). Germline-derived CDR1 and CDR2 are DFQATT and SNEGSKA (reference sequence). V gave up 3 bases and J gave up 2 bases, with 11 bases separating them. CDR3 length: 14 amino acids. The CDR3 here is CSASARVAGNTIYF. The CDR3 coding sequence is TGCAGTGCTAGTGCCAGGGTGGCTGGAAACACCATATATTTT.

This clone was counted a single time. The genes are TRBV7-9 and TRBJ1-4; D might be TRBD1 (5 bases). V gave up 5 bases and J gave up 0 bases, with 10 bases separating them. The CDR3 has 15 residues. Germline-derived CDR1 and CDR2 are SEHNR and FQNEAQ (reference sequence). CDR3 sequence: CASSLQGTTNEKLFF. In DNA form, the CDR3 reads TGTGCCAGCAGCCTGCAGGGTACAACTAATGAAAAACTGTTTTTT.

V gene TRBV7-9 combines with J gene TRBJ2-1; 8 bases agree with TRBD2. The CDR3 covers 16 residues. Trimming cost V 1 base and J 2 bases; bases outside gene matches: 4. Germline assignment: CDR1 SEHNR and CDR2 FQNEAQ (reference sequence). The CDR3 DNA reads as TGTGCCAGCAGCTTAGTTGGCGGGGGGCCCTACAATGAGCAGTTCTTC. Its translation: CASSLVGGGPYNEQFF.

A note on this clone: Given a much more abundant clone one base away, this may be a read error. The V call is TRBV12-3 or TRBV12-4, the J call TRBJ2-7, with D hard to call. With 6 bases removed from V and 1 base from J, the gap between germline ends came to 4 bases. The CDR3 covers 11 residues. This CDR3 reads CASRQSYEQYF. In DNA form, the CDR3 reads TGTGCCAGCAGACAATCCTACGAGCAGTACTTC.

The chain links TRBV7-6 to TRBJ2-2; TRBD1 aligns across 9 bases. CDR3 length: 17 residues. Trimming took 2 bases from V and 1 from J; bases not matched to a gene: 5. Per the germline V gene, CDR1 is SGHVS and CDR2 is FNYEAQ. The CDR3 sequence: CASSLLGGQGNTGELFF. DNA for the CDR3: TGTGCCAGCAGCTTATTAGGGGGACAGGGGAACACCGGGGAGCTGTTTTTT.

The rearrangement links TRBV5-1 to TRBJ1-4; 8 nucleotides match TRBD1. V shed 4 bases and J 6 bases; nucleotides not matched to a gene: 5. The germline gives CDR1 SGHRS, CDR2 YFSETQ. CDR3 size: 14 residues. CDR3 protein: CASSQGAGDEKLFF. As DNA, the CDR3 is TGCGCCAGCAGCCAGGGGGCGGGTGATGAAAAACTGTTTTTT.

This rearrangement joins TRBV18 to TRBJ2-1; 10 bases match TRBD2. CDR1 is KGHSH and CDR2 is LQKENI in the germline V gene. The trim removed 6 bases at V and 8 bases at J, leaving 10 bases unmatched. This CDR3 comprises 15 residues. The CDR3 loop is CASSPSGRGVDEQFF. The CDR3 region has the DNA TGTGCCAGCTCCCCAAGCGGGAGGGGTGTCGATGAGCAGTTCTTC.

The J gene is TRBJ2-2, the V gene TRBV7-9; 9 bases match TRBD1. V was pared by 11 bases and J by 5 bases, with 12 bases of the junction left unmatched. The germline V gene has CDR1 SEHNR and CDR2 FQNEAQ (reference sequence). The CDR3 is made up of 15 amino acids. Written as DNA, the CDR3 is TGTGCCTCGCGGACAGGGGATCCGAGAACCGGGGAGCTGTTTTTT. It encodes CASRTGDPRTGELFF.

The genes are TRBV6-1 and TRBJ1-2, with a possible D match to TRBD1 (6 bases). CDR3 length: 13 amino acids. V lost 3 bases and J lost 2, with 7 bases in between. Per the germline V gene, CDR1 is MNHNS and CDR2 is SASEGT. The chain's CDR3 is CASSEGANYGYTF. The CDR3 DNA reads TGTGCCAGCAGTGAGGGGGCCAACTATGGCTACACCTTC.